This TCR beta chain originates from a study of T cell repertoires in cytomegalovirus infection. Study context: Recently described HLA-C-restricted plus well-studied HLA-B-restricted CMV epitopes were used. Whole-study findings and limits: The ex vivo response was dominated by HLA-C-restricted CMV-specific TCR beta clonotypes.

Via MiXCR, TCRdb re-called the reads, giving one row per CDR3 protein. This table has roughly 350,000 distinct CDR3 sequences, about 35% appearing once. This clonotype was counted only a few times. What it binds is unknown. Sequenced here: cultured PBMCs, sampled from culture after CMV antigen stimulation. The sequence came from a human donor in good health (CMV status not recorded). Some clones in this sample may be carry-over from other donors' samples.

This CDR3 reads CASSLGGLTGDTQYF. CDR3 sequence (DNA): TGTGCCAGCAGCTTAGGGGGACTCACTGGAGATACGCAGTATTTT. The V gene is TRBV7-2, the J gene TRBJ2-3, with D perhaps TRBD2 (6 bases). CDR1 is SGHTA and CDR2 is FQGNSA in the germline V gene. The CDR3 extends over 15 amino acids. The V gene lost 1 base and the J gene lost 5 bases, with 13 bases spanning the gap.